A single sample gave rise to the 18 T cell receptor beta chains below, sequenced in a study of blood T cell repertoires in COVID-19. Assay used: immunoSEQ multiplex PCR; TCRdb lists only in-frame clones, some missing. The profile covers some 150,000 clones, with around nine tenths appearing a single time and about 1.2% taken by the ten largest. Material: PBMCs or T cells enriched from blood (not recorded which). These receptors were taken from a woman aged 25 to 39 with acute COVID-19.

This clone was detected once. The chain uses TRBV27 and TRBJ2-3; the D is unclear. The CDR3 spans 21 residues. V lost 1 base to trimming and J lost 0 bases, with 26 bases between them. Germline loops: CDR1 MNHEY, CDR2 SMNVEV (reference sequence). This chain's CDR3 is CASSLFSGLRWVRNSTDTQYF. The DNA for the CDR3 is TGTGCCAGCAGTTTATTCTCAGGTTTGCGTTGGGTGAGAAATAGCACAGATACGCAGTATTTT.

The rearrangement uses TRBV5-1 and TRBJ2-7; weak D call: TRBD1 (6 bases). The CDR3 has 13 residues. CDR1 is SGHRS, CDR2 YFSETQ, per germline. V was clipped by 5 bases and J by 1 base, with 10 bases between them. In DNA form, the CDR3 reads TGCGCCAGCAGTAACACAGGGTCCTACGAGCAGTACTTC. It translates to CASSNTGSYEQYF.

The chain joins TRBV6-5 to TRBJ1-1, with a weak D call TRBD1 (5 bases). V lost 0 bases and J 7 bases, leaving 15 bases between the germline ends. CDR1 is MNHEY, CDR2 SVGAGI, per germline. This CDR3 is built from 15 residues. The chain's CDR3 is CASSYSIGAGIEAFF. The CDR3 nucleotides read TGTGCCAGCAGTTACTCGATCGGGGCGGGGATTGAAGCTTTCTTT.

The genes are TRBV5-1 and TRBJ2-3, with TRBD1 matching over 7 bases. Per the germline V gene, CDR1 is SGHRS and CDR2 is YFSETQ. The CDR3 length is 15 residues. The junction had 7 bases not matched to a gene; V was cut back by 4 bases and J by 2 bases. The CDR3 DNA is TGCGCCAGCAGCCAAGGGACAGCTCTCACAGATACGCAGTATTTT. Amino acids: CASSQGTALTDTQYF.

The genes are TRBV30 and TRBJ1-6, with D tentatively TRBD1 (5 bases). V was trimmed by 8 bases and J by 7 bases, leaving 15 bases between them. The CDR3 is 13 amino acids. Germline values: CDR1 GTSNPN, CDR2 SVGIG (reference sequence). The CDR3 loop reads CAGEPSGNSPLHF. The CDR3 DNA is TGTGCCGGGGAACCCTCAGGGAATTCACCCCTCCACTTT.

This clone was counted a single time. The chain has TRBV12-3 or TRBV12-4 and TRBJ2-5; 7 bases align to TRBD2. This CDR3 comprises 13 residues. Germline trimming cut 3 bases from V and 4 bases from J; bases unmatched to any gene: 2. Written as DNA, the CDR3 is TGTGCCAGCAGTTTCTCGGGGGGAGAGACCCAGTACTTC. It codes for CASSFSGGETQYF.

The chain couples TRBV7-3 to TRBJ1-1; 10 bases are a match to TRBD1. V shed 5 bases and J 5 bases; nucleotides not matched to a gene: 5. Germline values: CDR1 SGHTA, CDR2 FQGTGA. This CDR3 has 14 amino acids. CDR3 amino acids: CASSRTGGQTEAFF. For the CDR3, the DNA is TGTGCCAGCAGCCGGACAGGGGGGCAGACTGAAGCTTTCTTT.

This clone was seen a single time. This chain uses TRBV6-5 with TRBJ1-2; D is uncertain. Trimming cost V 3 bases and J 4 bases, with 3 bases left between them. This CDR3 has 11 amino acids. The germline V gene has CDR1 MNHEY and CDR2 SVGAGI. DNA for the CDR3: TGTGCCAGCAGTTATCTCTATGGCTACACCTTC. Translating it yields CASSYLYGYTF.

This chain uses TRBV10-3 with TRBJ1-1, with 11 bases matching TRBD1. With V trimmed by 4 bases and J by 3 bases, 25 bases remained unmatched. The length of the CDR3 is 22 residues. Looked up from germline, CDR1 is ENHRY and CDR2 is SYGVKD. The CDR3 bases are TGTGCCATCAGTGGCTGGACAGGGGGCGGCCCCAGGATCCGGGGACATGACACTGAAGCTTTCTTT. Translated, it gives CAISGWTGGGPRIRGHDTEAFF.

V usage is TRBV6-6 and J usage is TRBJ2-7, with no clear D. Deletions cut 0 bases from V and 3 bases from J, with 9 bases between. There are 14 residues in the CDR3. Germline loops: CDR1 MNHNY, CDR2 SVGAGI (reference sequence). The CDR3 DNA is TGTGCCAGCAGTTACTCAGCTTTAGACTACGAGCAGTACTTC. Translated: CASSYSALDYEQYF.

The chain is built from TRBV19 and TRBJ2-7; tentative D call: TRBD1 (5 bases). Germline CDR1 and CDR2: LNHDA and SQIVND (reference sequence). The CDR3 extends over 15 amino acids. Trimming left V 5 bases short and J 2 bases short, with 16 bases between. The CDR3 nucleotides read TGTGCCAGTAGTCTCAAGGGGATAGGCCCCTACGAGCAGTACTTC. Amino acids: CASSLKGIGPYEQYF. Full variable domain (rest looked up from reference TRBV19 and TRBJ2-7): DGGITQSPKYLFRKEGQNVTLSCEQNLNHDAMYWYRQDPGQGLRLIYYSQIVNDFQKGDIAEGYSVSREKKESFPLTVTSAQKNPTAFYLCASSLKGIGPYEQYFGPGTRLTVT.

V and J are TRBV5-1 and TRBJ2-7, with 12 bases fitting TRBD2. Germline lookup yields CDR1 SGHRS and CDR2 YFSETQ. J lost 5 bases, V lost 3 bases, and 6 bases had no gene match. CDR3 length: 15 residues. The CDR3 region has the DNA TGCGCCAGCAGCTCACGACTAGCGGGAGCCGACGAGCAGTACTTC. Translated, it gives CASSSRLAGADEQYF.

This clone was recorded only once. The chain employs TRBV28 and TRBJ1-5; 9 bases fit TRBD1. From germline, CDR1 is MDHEN and CDR2 SYDVKM. V lost 1 base to trimming and J lost 6 bases; unmatched junction nucleotides: 4. The CDR3 is 15 amino acids. The CDR3: CASSLSGTGSQPQHF. The CDR3 bases are TGTGCCAGCAGTTTATCAGGGACAGGGAGTCAGCCCCAGCATTTT. The full variable domain, rest sourced from reference TRBV28 and TRBJ1-5, is DVKVTQSSRYLVKRTGEKVFLECVQDMDHENMFWYRQDPGLGLRLIYFSYDVKMKEKGDIPEGYSVSREKKERFSLILESASTNQTSMYLCASSLSGTGSQPQHFGDGTRLSIL.

This clone appeared once. This rearrangement joins TRBV28 to TRBJ1-5; weak D call: TRBD1 (6 bases). Trimming left V 5 bases short and J 0 bases short, with 17 bases between. The CDR3 is 17 amino acids. In germline, CDR1 is MDHEN, CDR2 SYDVKM. The CDR3 is CASSVYMGAYSNQPQHF. The DNA of the CDR3 is TGTGCCAGCAGTGTCTATATGGGGGCGTATAGCAATCAGCCCCAGCATTTT.

V and J are TRBV9 and TRBJ1-1, with D perhaps TRBD1 (5 bases). CDR1 is SGDLS and CDR2 is YYNGEE in the germline V gene. The CDR3 has 14 amino acids. V was pared by 3 bases and J by 2 bases, with 11 bases between. This chain's CDR3 is CASSGTPYNTEAFF. CDR3 coding DNA: TGTGCCAGCAGCGGGACACCGTACAACACTGAAGCTTTCTTT.

This chain links TRBV7-2 with TRBJ1-5, with a possible D match to TRBD1 (5 bases). V gave up 4 bases and J gave up 7 bases, with 17 bases separating them. The CDR3 runs 15 residues. Germline values: CDR1 SGHTA, CDR2 FQGNSA. This chain's CDR3 is CASSWSGSGRQPQHF. In DNA form, the CDR3 reads TGTGCCAGCAGCTGGAGTGGGTCAGGGAGGCAGCCCCAGCATTTT.

The chain uses TRBV7-2 and TRBJ2-3, with 7 bases that match TRBD1. The CDR3 has 15 residues. CDR1 SGHTA and CDR2 FQGNSA come from the germline V gene. J gave up 6 bases and V 0 bases, and 6 bases lay outside the gene matches. CDR3: CASSLADRLADTQYF. The DNA for the CDR3 is TGTGCCAGCAGCTTAGCGGACAGGTTGGCGGATACGCAGTATTTT.

V gene TRBV28 combines with J gene TRBJ1-1; perhaps TRBD1 as D (5 bases). The CDR3 has 14 residues. Per the germline V gene, CDR1 is MDHEN and CDR2 is SYDVKM. Between the trimmed V and J ends, which lost 6 bases and 2 bases, there was a span of 13 bases. The DNA of the CDR3 is TGTGCCAGCAGCACTATGACAGCCAACACTGAAGCTTTCTTT. This encodes CASSTMTANTEAFF. Complete variable domain (other parts from reference TRBV28 and TRBJ1-1): DVKVTQSSRYLVKRTGEKVFLECVQDMDHENMFWYRQDPGLGLRLIYFSYDVKMKEKGDIPEGYSVSREKKERFSLILESASTNQTSMYLCASSTMTANTEAFFGQGTRLTVV.